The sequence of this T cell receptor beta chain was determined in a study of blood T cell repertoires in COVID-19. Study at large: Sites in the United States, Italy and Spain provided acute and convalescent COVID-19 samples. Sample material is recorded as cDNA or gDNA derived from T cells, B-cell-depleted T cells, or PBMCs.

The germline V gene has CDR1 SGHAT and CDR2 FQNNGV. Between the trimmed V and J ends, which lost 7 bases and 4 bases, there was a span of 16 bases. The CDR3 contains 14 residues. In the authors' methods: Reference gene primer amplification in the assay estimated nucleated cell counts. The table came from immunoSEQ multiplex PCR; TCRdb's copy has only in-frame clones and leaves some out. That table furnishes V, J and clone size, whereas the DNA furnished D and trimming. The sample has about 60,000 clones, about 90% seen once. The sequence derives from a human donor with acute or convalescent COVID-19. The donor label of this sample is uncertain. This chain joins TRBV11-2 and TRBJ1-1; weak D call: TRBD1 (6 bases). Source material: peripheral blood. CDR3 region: CASTPVRGSTEAFF. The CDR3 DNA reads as TGTGCCAGCACCCCGGTGAGGGGGTCCACTGAAGCTTTCTTT.